A single sample gave rise to the 26 T cell receptor beta chains below, sequenced in a study of T cell repertoires in cytomegalovirus infection. In TCRdb, the reads were re-called with MiXCR into one record per CDR3 protein. The sample records 350,000 to 450,000 distinct CDR3 sequences, 15% to 20% being singletons. Sequencing was done on a sample of PBMCs. The origin of the receptors is a human donor in good health (CMV status not recorded). Some clones in this sample may be carry-over from other donors' samples.

This clonotype was seen at least ten times. The V and J genes are TRBV7-2 and TRBJ1-3; D is perhaps TRBD1 (6 bases). This CDR3 contains 15 residues. Germline-derived CDR1 and CDR2 are SGHTA and FQGNSA. V lost 5 bases and J 4 bases, leaving 15 bases between the germline ends. The CDR3, as DNA: TGTGCCAGCAGCCCTGGGACATTTACGGGAAACACCATATATTTT. As protein: CASSPGTFTGNTIYF.

The sample holds many counts of this clonotype. The CDR3 nucleotides read TGTGCCAGCAGCCCACGATCAGGGGAGGTAGCCCGCTACGAGCAGTACTTC. Encoded protein: CASSPRSGEVARYEQYF. The V and J genes are TRBV7-2 and TRBJ2-7; the D gene could be TRBD1 or TRBD2 (6 bases each). Per germline, CDR1 SGHTA and CDR2 FQGNSA. V lost 5 bases and J 3 bases, leaving 23 bases between the germline ends. The CDR3 sequence is 17 residues long.

This clonotype was counted ten times or more. The chain joins TRBV28 to TRBJ2-1; 9 positions agree with TRBD1. Per germline, CDR1 MDHEN and CDR2 SYDVKM. After removal of 8 bases from V and 1 base from J, the junction contained 3 bases not matched to a gene. The CDR3 loop spans 14 amino acids. The CDR3 loop reads CASEDRGSYNEQFF. CDR3 in DNA: TGTGCCAGCGAAGACAGGGGGTCCTACAATGAGCAGTTCTTC.

The chain combines TRBV3-1 with TRBJ2-3, with D unresolved. The germline gives CDR1 LGHDT, CDR2 YNNKEL (reference sequence). V lost 6 bases and J lost 0, with 16 bases in between. CDR3 size: 16 residues. CDR3 DNA: TGTGCCAGCAGATCGTTGGCGTCCGGAAGCACAGATACGCAGTATTTT. Its protein product is CASRSLASGSTDTQYF.

The chain couples TRBV14 to TRBJ1-1; D uncertain. The CDR3 spans 15 residues. Germline V CDR1 and CDR2: SGHDN, FVKESK. V was trimmed by 2 bases and J by 4 bases, leaving 14 bases between them. The CDR3 region is CASSQNLVKVTEAFF. CDR3 coding DNA: TGTGCCAGCAGCCAAAACCTAGTGAAGGTCACTGAAGCTTTCTTT.

This clonotype was detected a few times. The germline gene is not matched at one end of the junction; a read error may be the cause. This sequence joins TRBV28 and TRBJ1-2, with a weak D call TRBD1 (5 bases). This CDR3 is 12 amino acids long. Germline lookup yields CDR1 MDHEN and CDR2 SYDVKM. Here the CDR3 DNA reads TGTGCCAGCAGTCCGACCAGCACTAGGGGTAACTTC. This translates into CASSPTSTRGNF.

The chain combines TRBV6-1 with TRBJ2-7, with 9 nucleotides matching TRBD1. The CDR3 loop spans 19 amino acids. The V segment lost 6 bases and the J segment 0 bases; nucleotides outside the gene matches: 18. CDR1 is MNHNS and CDR2 is SASEGT in the germline V gene. CDR3 sequence: CASSSPGQGLAGSSYEQYF. The DNA of the CDR3 is TGTGCCAGCAGCTCACCGGGACAGGGACTTGCCGGGAGCTCCTACGAGCAGTACTTC.

Many counts were recorded for this clonotype. The chain has TRBV7-2 and TRBJ2-5; 11 positions match TRBD1. The germline V gene has CDR1 SGHTA and CDR2 FQGNSA. V was pared by 3 bases and J by 5 bases, with 5 bases of the junction left unmatched. The CDR3 consists of 15 residues. DNA for the CDR3: TGTGCCAGCAGCTTCCCAGGACAGGGGGCTGAGACCCAGTACTTC. Protein product: CASSFPGQGAETQYF.

J is TRBJ1-1 and V is TRBV2; maybe TRBD1 (5 bases). Germline CDR1 reads SNHLY; CDR2 reads FYNNEI. V gave up 4 bases and J gave up 4 bases, with 13 bases separating them. The CDR3 is made up of 14 amino acids. CDR3 region: CASSAGLDVTEAFF. CDR3 DNA sequence: TGTGCCAGCAGTGCAGGGTTAGACGTCACTGAAGCTTTCTTT.

This clonotype was seen ten or more times. The chain couples TRBV2 to TRBJ2-7; D gene uncertain. The CDR3 is made up of 15 amino acids. Trimming removed 1 base from V and 1 base from J, with 11 bases in between. The germline V gene encodes CDR1 SNHLY and CDR2 FYNNEI. This CDR3 reads CASSEDSTLSYEQYF. As DNA, the CDR3 is TGTGCCAGCAGTGAAGACAGCACATTGTCCTACGAGCAGTACTTC.

This clonotype was counted many times. The rearrangement joins TRBV7-9 to TRBJ1-1; D is unresolved. The CDR3 totals 13 residues. Germline loops: CDR1 SEHNR, CDR2 FQNEAQ (reference sequence). Trimming stripped 1 base from V and 3 bases from J, with 6 bases between. The CDR3 bases are TGTGCCAGCAGCTTAGGAGTTCACACTGAAGCTTTCTTT. Translating gives CASSLGVHTEAFF. Supplemented by reference TRBV7-9 and TRBJ1-1, the full variable domain reads DTGVSQNPRHKITKRGQNVTFRCDPISEHNRLYWYRQTLGQGPEFLTYFQNEAQLEKSRLLSDRFSAERPKGSFSTLEIQRTEQGDSAMYLCASSLGVHTEAFFGQGTRLTVV.

This clonotype was counted ten times or more. The chain combines TRBV7-2 with TRBJ2-5; the D gene could be TRBD1 or TRBD2 (5 bases each). Germline loops: CDR1 SGHTA, CDR2 FQGNSA. V was pared by 3 bases and J by 0 bases, with 14 bases between. This CDR3 spans 16 amino acids. In nucleotides, the CDR3 is TGTGCCAGCAGCTTTGGGGTTGGGGGACACCAAGAGACCCAGTACTTC. It translates to CASSFGVGGHQETQYF.

V and J are TRBV25-1 and TRBJ2-2, with D possibly being TRBD1 (5 bases). This CDR3 is built from 14 residues. The germline CDR1 and CDR2 sequences are MGHDK and SYGVNS. V lost 2 bases, J lost 5 bases, and 9 bases lay in between. The CDR3 spells CASSEQGLTGELFF. Written as DNA, the CDR3 is TGTGCCAGCAGTGAACAGGGTTTGACCGGGGAGCTGTTTTTT.

The rearrangement uses TRBV7-2 and TRBJ2-3; the D gene is possibly TRBD2 (6 bases). CDR1 is SGHTA, CDR2 FQGNSA, per germline. The V end was cut by 3 bases, the J end by 4 bases, with 14 bases between. This CDR3 contains 15 residues. The CDR3 DNA follows: TGTGCCAGCAGCTTGTGGGGGGTCCTCGCAGATACGCAGTATTTT. Protein: CASSLWGVLADTQYF. Drawing the rest from reference TRBV7-2 and TRBJ2-3, the complete variable domain is GAGVSQSPSNKVTEKGKDVELRCDPISGHTALYWYRQSLGQGLEFLIYFQGNSAPDKSGLPSDRFSAERTGGSVSTLTIQRTQQEDSAVYLCASSLWGVLADTQYFGPGTRLTVL.

The sample holds a few counts of this clonotype. This chain links TRBV28 with TRBJ1-2; maybe TRBD1 (5 bases). Germline V gene data show CDR1 as MDHEN and CDR2 as SYDVKM. The CDR3 has 11 residues. V lost 10 bases and J 8 bases, leaving 14 bases between the germline ends. As DNA, the CDR3 is TGTGCCATCGGGACCTGGGGCGGCTACACCTTC. This codes for CAIGTWGGYTF.

This clonotype was found many times. V usage is TRBV11-2 and J usage is TRBJ2-5; TRBD2 matches at 14 bases. Germline CDR1 and CDR2: SGHAT and FQNNGV. V lost 3 bases, J lost 5 bases, and 5 bases stayed unmatched. CDR3 size: 16 residues. As DNA, the CDR3 is TGTGCCAGCAGCTTTCTAGGACTAGCGGGAGGCGAGACCCAGTACTTC. This encodes CASSFLGLAGGETQYF.

This clonotype turned up a few times. The chain is built from TRBV28 and TRBJ1-4; TRBD1 is a possible D gene (5 bases). V was cut by 1 base and J by 4 bases, with 10 bases left in between. CDR1 is MDHEN and CDR2 is SYDVKM in the germline V gene. The CDR3 consists of 15 residues. CDR3 in DNA: TGTGCCAGCAGTTTATTCTCAGGGTTTAATGAAAAACTGTTTTTT. Translation: CASSLFSGFNEKLFF.

This clonotype has just a few counts. DNA for the CDR3: TGTGCCAGCTTCGGGCGTCTACAGAGGACTCGGCATGAAAAACTGTTTTTT. This codes for CASFGRLQRTRHEKLFF. J is TRBJ1-4 and V is TRBV2; D gene ambiguous. CDR1 and CDR2 from the germline V gene are SNHLY and FYNNEI. The CDR3 is 17 residues long. V lost 8 bases to trimming and J lost 6 bases, with 25 bases between them.

This clonotype was counted at least ten times. This rearrangement joins TRBV7-2 to TRBJ2-7; 13 bases are a match to TRBD2. Germline V gene sequence: CDR1 SGHTA, CDR2 FQGNSA. The length of the CDR3 is 16 residues. V was pared by 0 bases and J by 2 bases, with 1 base of the junction left unmatched. The CDR3 nucleotides read TGTGCCAGCAGCTTAGCGGGACTAGCGGGAACCTACGAGCAGTACTTC. Translation gives CASSLAGLAGTYEQYF.

This clonotype has just a few counts. The rearrangement uses TRBV20-1 and TRBJ1-6, with D unclear. Germline CDR1 and CDR2: DFQATT and SNEGSKA (reference sequence). This CDR3 is 13 amino acids long. Trimming stripped 5 bases from V and 7 bases from J, with 12 bases between. In nucleotides, the CDR3 is TGCAGTGCTCAGACCCAGGCAAATTCACCCCTCCACTTT. It encodes CSAQTQANSPLHF.

The chain links TRBV28 to TRBJ1-1; D uncertain. The CDR3 spans 13 residues. Trimming cost V 3 bases and J 6 bases, with 11 bases left between them. From germline, CDR1 is MDHEN and CDR2 SYDVKM. The CDR3 here is CASSFAVGAEAFF. Written as DNA, the CDR3 is TGTGCCAGCAGTTTCGCCGTCGGGGCTGAAGCTTTCTTT.

About this clonotype itself: Sequence at one end of the junction differs from germline and may be a read error. The V call is TRBV11-2, the J call TRBJ1-4; D is undetermined. This CDR3 is built from 13 residues. The germline V gene has CDR1 SGHAT and CDR2 FQNNGV. This chain's CDR3 is CASRRQSNEKLLF. The CDR3 coding sequence is TGTGCCAGCAGAAGGCAGTCAAATGAAAAACTGTTATTT.

Ten or more counts support this clonotype. V gene TRBV14 combines with J gene TRBJ1-2, with D unresolved. V lost 4 bases to trimming and J lost 7 bases, with 13 bases between them. The CDR3 consists of 13 residues. Germline CDR1 SGHDN, CDR2 FVKESK. The CDR3 loop reads CASSPHLGGGYTF. CDR3 nucleotides: TGTGCCAGCAGCCCGCACCTAGGAGGTGGCTACACCTTC.

This rearrangement joins TRBV15 to TRBJ1-1; D might be TRBD1 (5 bases). This CDR3 contains 14 residues. Germline V gene lookup returns CDR1 LNHNV and CDR2 YYDKDF (reference sequence). V was shortened by 7 bases and J by 11 bases, with 23 bases between the two germline ends. The chain's CDR3 is CATTGGWQGSRAFF. The CDR3 DNA is TGTGCCACCACCGGTGGGTGGCAGGGTTCCCGGGCTTTCTTT.

This clonotype was seen more than once but under ten times. This chain joins TRBV28 and TRBJ1-1; D is uncertain. CDR1 and CDR2 (germline): MDHEN, SYDVKM. The V end was cut by 7 bases, the J end by 0 bases, with 12 bases between. CDR3 length: 14 residues. CDR3 in DNA: TGTGCCAGCAAATTAAGTAAAGTGAACACTGAAGCTTTCTTT. The encoded protein is CASKLSKVNTEAFF.

This chain uses TRBV3-1 with TRBJ2-6; D is unclear. The CDR3 is 16 residues long. V lost 2 bases to trimming and J lost 2 bases, with 10 bases between them. The germline gives CDR1 LGHDT, CDR2 YNNKEL (reference sequence). Here the CDR3 reads CASSQNIAAGANVLTF. DNA for the CDR3: TGTGCCAGCAGCCAAAACATAGCTGCTGGGGCCAACGTCCTGACTTTC.